Listed here is a single TCR beta chain. A single record per CDR3 protein comes from TCRdb applying MiXCR to the 5' RACE reads. The sample lists 50,000 to 75,000 distinct CDR3 sequences, around 12% occurring once. The CDR3 contains 16 residues. Germline values: CDR1 SGHRS, CDR2 YFSETQ. V gave up 4 bases and J gave up 7 bases, with 18 bases separating them. The data stem from a study of early T cells in non-severe SARS-CoV-2 infection. V is TRBV5-1 and J is TRBJ1-6; D is perhaps TRBD1 (5 bases). Sequencing was performed on whole blood, taken at baseline. This sequence originates from an adult who was a healthcare worker with PCR-confirmed SARS-CoV-2 infection or an uninfected control (not recorded which). The donor label of this sample is uncertain. The CDR3 loop reads CASSLRNRDGNSPLHF. For the CDR3, the DNA is TGCGCCAGCAGCCTTAGAAACCGGGACGGAAATTCACCCCTCCACTTT. The full variable domain, rest sourced from reference TRBV5-1 and TRBJ1-6, is KAGVTQTPRYLIKTRGQQVTLSCSPISGHRSVSWYQQTPGQGLQFLFEYFSETQRNKGNFPGRFSGRQFSNSRSEMNVSTLELGDSALYLCASSLRNRDGNSPLHFGNGTRLTVT.